This T cell receptor beta chain was retrieved from a study of blood T cell repertoires in COVID-19. About the study: Sites in the United States, Italy and Spain provided acute and convalescent COVID-19 samples. PBMCs, B-cell-depleted T cells, or T cells provided the cDNA or gDNA that made up the material.

In the source study's methods: Quantification of nucleated cells was approximated via reference gene primer amplification. Assay: immunoSEQ multiplex PCR; the TCRdb copy retains only in-frame clones and omits some. V and J calls and clone size follow that table, whereas D and trimming were derived from the DNA. The data show approximately 100,000 clones, 70% to 90% seen once. The germline CDR1 and CDR2 sequences are MNHEY and SMNVEV (reference sequence). The CDR3 has 15 amino acids. The germline V and J ends were trimmed by 5 bases and 3 bases, with 15 bases remaining between them. This sequence joins TRBV27 and TRBJ2-3; tentative D call: TRBD2 (6 bases). Sequencing was carried out using peripheral blood. The sequence came from an older woman with acute or convalescent COVID-19. CDR3 loop: CASSKLGTSTDTQYF. CDR3 bases: TGTGCCAGCAGTAAATTAGGGACTTCTACAGATACGCAGTATTTT.